This is a list of T cell receptor beta chains from one sample in a study of T cell clonotyping in hematopoietic cell transplantation. Clones were sequenced by immunoSEQ multiplex PCR, and TCRdb holds only the in-frame ones, with some missing. The data hold approximately 30,000 clones, with 82% observed a single time. The sample consisted of peripheral blood mononuclear cells, taken before stem cell transplant. The source of these receptors is a man aged 40-55 years with acute myeloid leukemia. Some clones in this sample may be carry-over from other donors' samples. CDR3s include the opening cysteine and the closing phenylalanine or tryptophan. Each record gives: CDR3 protein, CDR3 DNA, clone size, J gene, D gene, V gene. D genes are given only for firm matches. The listing skips clone size in some rows; elsewhere it reads once, few, many or a size class.

CASRSISGRYSEQFF	TGTGCCAGCAGATCCATTAGCGGGAGGTACAGTGAGCAGTTCTTC	-	TRBJ2-1	TRBD2	TRBV6-6
CAISENYSWGGKRNTIYF	TGTGCCATCAGTGAGAACTATTCCTGGGGGGGAAAGAGAAACACCATATATTTT	-	TRBJ1-3	-	TRBV10-3
CASTMTPGTEAFF	TGTGCCAGTACCATGACCCCTGGCACTGAAGCTTTCTTT	-	TRBJ1-1	-	TRBV19
CASSQALAGAQYF	TGTGCCAGCAGCCAAGCCCTAGCGGGGGCCCAGTACTTC	-	TRBJ2-5	TRBD2	TRBV4-2
CASSPLWEVNTEAFF	TGTGCCAGCAGTCCCCTATGGGAGGTGAACACTGAAGCTTTCTTT	once	TRBJ1-1	-	TRBV28
CASSYGGRYGYTF	TGTGCCAGCAGTTACGGGGGCAGATATGGCTACACCTTC	-	TRBJ1-2	-	TRBV6-5
CSVEGRYEQYF	TGCAGCGTTGAAGGACGCTACGAGCAGTACTTC	-	TRBJ2-7	-	TRBV29-1
CASSQGQGWSTEAFF	TGCGCCAGCAGCCAGGGACAGGGTTGGTCGACTGAAGCTTTCTTT	-	TRBJ1-1	TRBD1	TRBV5-1
CASSDVGLSTDTQYF	TGCGCCAGCAGTGATGTGGGCTTGAGCACAGATACGCAGTATTTT	once	TRBJ2-3	-	TRBV10-1
CAWRGHYGTEAFF	TGTGCCTGGAGGGGACATTACGGCACTGAAGCTTTCTTT	-	TRBJ1-1	-	TRBV30
CAISESNTDTQYF	TGTGCCATCAGTGAGTCCAACACAGATACGCAGTATTTT	-	TRBJ2-3	-	TRBV10-3
CASSKSSWEQYF	TGTGCCAGCAGCAAGTCCTCCTGGGAGCAGTACTTC	-	TRBJ2-7	-	TRBV11-3
CASSPPGPTWDTIYF	TGTGCCAGCAGTCCACCGGGACCTACGTGGGACACCATATATTTT	-	TRBJ1-3	-	TRBV28
CASRAGNYGYTF	TGTGCCAGCAGAGCTGGGAACTATGGCTACACCTTC	-	TRBJ1-2	-	TRBV28
CASSLYRFGARSSYEQYF	TGTGCCAGCAGCTTATATCGTTTTGGGGCGAGGAGCTCCTACGAGCAGTACTTC	-	TRBJ2-7	-	TRBV7-6
CASSTWGVGTQYTGELFF	TGTGCCAGCAGTACTTGGGGTGTGGGGACACAGTACACCGGGGAGCTGTTTTTT	-	TRBJ2-2	-	TRBV2
CASSAPLYYEQYF	TGTGCCAGCAGTGCCCCACTATACTACGAGCAGTACTTC	-	TRBJ2-7	-	TRBV25-1
CASSLDQGTRDGYTF	TGCGCCAGCAGCTTGGATCAAGGCACCCGGGATGGCTACACCTTC	-	TRBJ1-2	-	TRBV5-1
CASSRGKNYGYTF	TGCGCCAGCAGCCGAGGGAAGAACTATGGCTACACCTTC	few	TRBJ1-2	-	TRBV10-1
CASSEWGDYGYTF	TGTGCCAGCAGTGAATGGGGAGACTATGGCTACACCTTC	-	TRBJ1-2	-	TRBV6-1
CASSLHRVGGEWAFF	TGTGCCAGCAGCCTGCACAGGGTTGGAGGGGAGTGGGCTTTCTTT	-	TRBJ1-1	-	TRBV7-8
CASIGTGVETQYF	TGTGCTAGCATTGGGACAGGGGTGGAGACCCAGTACTTC	-	TRBJ2-5	TRBD1	TRBV7-7
CASSSDGLYGYTF	TGTGCCAGCAGTTCGGACGGGTTATATGGCTACACCTTC	-	TRBJ1-2	-	TRBV28
CASSQATLNEQFF	TGTGCCAGCAGCCAGGCTACTCTCAATGAGCAGTTCTTC	-	TRBJ2-1	-	TRBV11-3
CASRPDPSSGNTIYF	TGTGCCAGCAGACCCGACCCGAGCTCTGGAAACACCATATATTTT	once	TRBJ1-3	-	TRBV6-5
CASTDPGTGFEQYF	TGCGCCAGCACAGACCCCGGGACGGGCTTCGAGCAGTACTTC	few	TRBJ2-7	-	TRBV6-5
CASSPPRTSVNGRQYF	TGTGCCAGCAGCCCTCCTCGGACATCAGTTAATGGTAGACAGTACTTC	few	TRBJ2-5	-	TRBV7-6
CASSQGIAGAGNTIYF	TGTGCCAGCAGCCAAGGAATAGCTGGGGCTGGAAACACCATATATTTT	-	TRBJ1-3	-	TRBV4-2